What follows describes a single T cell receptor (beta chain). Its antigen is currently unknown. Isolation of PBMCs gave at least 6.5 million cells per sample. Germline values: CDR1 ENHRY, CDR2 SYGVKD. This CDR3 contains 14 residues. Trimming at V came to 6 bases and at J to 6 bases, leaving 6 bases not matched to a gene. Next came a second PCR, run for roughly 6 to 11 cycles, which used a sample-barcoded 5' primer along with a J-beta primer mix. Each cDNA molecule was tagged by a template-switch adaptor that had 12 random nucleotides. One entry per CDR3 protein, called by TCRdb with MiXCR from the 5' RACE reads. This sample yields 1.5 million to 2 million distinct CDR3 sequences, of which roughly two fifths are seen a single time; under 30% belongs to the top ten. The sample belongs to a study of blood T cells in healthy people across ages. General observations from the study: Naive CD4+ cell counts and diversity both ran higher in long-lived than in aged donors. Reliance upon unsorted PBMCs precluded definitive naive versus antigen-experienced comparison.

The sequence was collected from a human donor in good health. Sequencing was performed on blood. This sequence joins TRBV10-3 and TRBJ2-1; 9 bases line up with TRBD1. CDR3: CAIRVDRGPNEQFF. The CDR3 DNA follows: TGTGCCATCAGGGTGGACAGGGGACCCAATGAGCAGTTCTTC.